Listed below are T cell receptor beta chains from one sample, sequenced in a study of Ad26.COV2.S vaccination and SARS-CoV-2 variants. TCRdb's table, derived via immunoSEQ multiplex PCR, lists solely in-frame clones and lacks some. The sample lists 350,000 to 500,000 clones, about nine tenths seen once, with about 4.4% in the top ten. Specimen: peripheral blood, collected in a trial of Ad26.COV2.S vaccine versus placebo. These receptors were collected from a person aged 18-60 years who received the Ad26.COV2.S COVID-19 vaccine or a placebo. Both conserved end residues are part of each CDR3. D genes are given only for firm matches. For some rows the clone size is stated as once, few or many, or as a class when expanded; others skip it.

j_call v_call d_call clone_size cdr3_aa cdr3_nt
TRBJ1-5 TRBV28 NA NA CATTGRAQPQHF TGTGCCACCACCGGCAGGGCCCAGCCCCAGCATTTT
TRBJ2-2 TRBV7-9 TRBD2 NA CASSLIAGGPGTGELFF TGTGCCAGCAGCTTAATAGCGGGAGGGCCCGGCACCGGGGAGCTGTTTTTT
TRBJ2-1 TRBV4-3 NA NA CASSQEEGGYNEQFF TGCGCCAGCAGCCAAGAGGAGGGTGGGTACAATGAGCAGTTCTTC
TRBJ1-1 TRBV5-5 NA NA CASRGWGTAEAFF TGTGCCAGCAGAGGCTGGGGGACCGCTGAAGCTTTCTTT
TRBJ1-6 TRBV28 NA NA CASSSGLGSPLHF TGTGCCAGCAGTTCAGGGCTCGGTTCACCCCTCCACTTT
TRBJ2-5 TRBV5-1 TRBD2 NA CASSLGLAGDPAQETQYF TGCGCCAGCAGCCTTGGACTAGCGGGAGATCCCGCCCAAGAGACCCAGTACTTC
TRBJ2-2 TRBV19 TRBD2 NA CASTSLGGLGNTGELFF TGTGCCAGTACCTCACTTGGGGGACTAGGAAACACCGGGGAGCTGTTTTTT
TRBJ1-4 TRBV6-6 NA NA CASSLDEKLFF TGTGCCAGCAGTTTGGATGAAAAACTGTTTTTT
TRBJ1-1 TRBV27 NA few CASSIGGAPEAFF TGTGCCAGCAGTATTGGGGGCGCGCCTGAAGCTTTCTTT
TRBJ2-7 TRBV4-2 TRBD2 NA CASSQDSTSGYEQYF TGTGCCAGCAGCCAAGATAGCACTAGCGGCTACGAGCAGTACTTC
TRBJ2-5 TRBV6-2/TRBV6-3 TRBD2 NA CASSYPRLAGGRETQYF TGTGCCAGCAGTTACCCTCGACTAGCGGGGGGGCGTGAGACCCAGTACTTC
TRBJ2-7 TRBV11-2 NA NA CASSLDGGSFHEQYF TGTGCCAGCAGCTTAGACGGGGGCAGTTTCCACGAGCAGTACTTC
TRBJ2-3 TRBV5-4 TRBD2 NA CASSSYGLAGGDTQYF TGTGCCAGCAGCTCTTATGGGCTAGCGGGAGGAGATACGCAGTATTTT
TRBJ1-4 TRBV7-9 NA NA CASSLLGYRVIF TGTGCCAGCAGCTTACTAGGCTACAGGGTGATTTTT
TRBJ2-7 TRBV4-1 TRBD2 NA CASSQERLADSLSSYEQYF TGCGCCAGCAGCCAAGAGAGACTAGCGGATAGCCTAAGCTCCTACGAGCAGTACTTC
TRBJ2-7 TRBV6-5 NA NA CASSTTTTYEQYF TGTGCCAGCAGTACGACTACCACCTACGAGCAGTACTTC
TRBJ2-3 TRBV24-1 NA NA CATSDPTGYTDTQYF TGTGCCACCAGTGACCCGACAGGTTACACAGATACGCAGTATTTT
TRBJ2-1 TRBV28 TRBD1 NA CASSFPLQGARGLGSNEQFF TGTGCCAGCAGTTTTCCGCTACAGGGGGCGCGGGGTCTAGGCAGTAATGAGCAGTTCTTC
TRBJ1-3 TRBV6-5 NA NA CASSSASPFPDTIYF TGTGCCAGCAGTTCCGCCAGCCCTTTCCCAGACACCATATATTTT
TRBJ2-5 TRBV19 TRBD2 NA CATRPDSGEETQYF TGTGCCACAAGACCAGATAGCGGGGAGGAGACCCAGTACTTC
TRBJ2-7 TRBV4-2 NA few CASSQEGVGLEQYF TGTGCCAGCAGCCAAGAGGGCGTAGGACTAGAGCAGTACTTC
TRBJ2-4 TRBV3-1/TRBV3-2 TRBD2 NA CASSQDSGGGTPGRAKNIQYF TGTGCCAGCAGCCAAGATTCGGGGGGAGGCACTCCGGGGAGGGCCAAAAACATTCAGTACTTC
TRBJ2-5 TRBV12-5 NA NA CASGLSTGETQYF TGTGCTAGTGGTTTGTCTACGGGGGAGACCCAGTACTTC
TRBJ2-3 TRBV10-3 NA NA CAIRSPSSTDTQYF TGTGCCATCAGGAGTCCCTCTAGCACAGATACGCAGTATTTT
TRBJ1-5 TRBV5-1 TRBD1 NA CASSEGTGAMTQPQHF TGCGCCAGCAGCGAGGGGACAGGGGCGATGACTCAGCCCCAGCATTTT
TRBJ1-1 TRBV9 NA NA CASRTEADTEAFF TGTGCCAGCAGGACGGAGGCAGACACTGAAGCTTTCTTT
TRBJ2-2 TRBV6-2/TRBV6-3 NA NA CASSYAGGGTGELFF TGTGCCAGCAGTTACGCCGGGGGCGGAACCGGGGAGCTGTTTTTT
TRBJ1-6 TRBV2 TRBD1 once CASSPQGVRNRSPLHF TGTGCCAGCAGCCCACAGGGGGTTCGGAATAGGTCACCCCTCCACTTT
TRBJ2-7 TRBV19 NA NA CASSPGTDFREQYF TGTGCCAGTAGCCCCGGGACGGACTTTCGCGAGCAGTACTTC
TRBJ2-3 TRBV6-4 NA NA CASSDSARTDTQYF TGTGCCAGCAGTGACTCTGCACGCACAGATACGCAGTATTTT
TRBJ2-4 TRBV21-1 NA NA CASSPLGQGETKNIQYF TGTGCCAGCAGCCCCCTGGGACAGGGGGAAACCAAAAACATTCAGTACTTC
TRBJ2-7 TRBV27 TRBD1 NA CASSLIGQGYLSYEQYF TGTGCCAGCAGCCTCATAGGACAGGGGTACCTTTCCTACGAGCAGTACTTC
TRBJ2-7 TRBV9 TRBD2 NA CASSEGLAGTYEQYF TGTGCCAGCAGCGAGGGACTAGCCGGAACCTACGAGCAGTACTTC
TRBJ2-2 TRBV9 NA NA CASSVGVTGELFF TGTGCCAGCAGCGTAGGCGTCACCGGGGAGCTGTTTTTT
TRBJ2-5 TRBV12-5 NA NA CASGPPGTRVVYF TGTGCTAGTGGTCCCCCGGGAACAAGGGTGGTGTACTTC
TRBJ2-7 TRBV7-9 NA few CASSSGQYEQYF TGTGCCAGCAGCTCCGGACAGTACGAGCAGTACTTC
TRBJ1-2 TRBV7-2 NA NA CASSLRLGGTNYGYTF TGTGCCAGCAGCTTACGGCTGGGGGGAACAAACTATGGCTACACCTTC
TRBJ2-7 TRBV27 TRBD1 NA CASSLLGDRGGEQYF TGTGCCAGCAGTTTACTCGGGGACAGGGGCGGCGAGCAGTACTTC
TRBJ2-3 TRBV7-9 NA NA CASSSPPGGSTQYF TGTGCCAGCAGCTCCCCTCCCGGGGGTAGTACGCAGTATTTT
TRBJ1-4 TRBV15 NA NA CATSRERTVLNEKLFF TGTGCCACCAGCAGAGAAAGGACAGTCTTAAATGAAAAACTGTTTTTT
TRBJ1-1 TRBV7-9 NA NA CASSPDGQDWNTEAFF TGTGCCAGCAGCCCCGACGGCCAGGACTGGAACACTGAAGCTTTCTTT
TRBJ2-2 TRBV19 TRBD2 NA CASSIDRREGRTGELFF TGTGCCAGTAGTATAGATAGGCGGGAGGGCCGGACCGGGGAGCTGTTTTTT
TRBJ2-5 TRBV18 TRBD1 NA CASSAESTGITRETQYF TGTGCCAGCTCCGCTGAGTCGACAGGGATAACAAGGGAGACCCAGTACTTC
TRBJ2-3 TRBV5-1 NA NA CASSLGQASTDTQYF TGCGCCAGCAGCTTGGGACAGGCTAGCACAGATACGCAGTATTTT
TRBJ2-1 TRBV4-3 TRBD2 NA CASSQSGTSGYYNEQFF TGCGCCAGCAGCCAATCCGGGACTAGCGGATACTACAATGAGCAGTTCTTC